This is a list of T cell receptor beta chains from one sample in a study of cytomegalovirus exposure and HLA in healthy donors. The data were produced by immunoSEQ multiplex PCR, yet TCRdb's version contains in-frame clones alone and is incomplete. Altogether more than 90,000 clones are present, approximately 78% being singletons, with the ten largest covering more than 20%. Material for sequencing was PBMCs. These receptors all come from a man under 40 in good health and CMV-seropositive. CDR3s include the opening cysteine and the closing phenylalanine or tryptophan. D genes are given only for firm matches. A row's size may be missing; if present it is once, few, many or a size class.

length	V	D	J	size	DNA	CDR3
13	TRBV9	TRBD1	TRBJ1-5	-	TGTGCCAGCAGCGCCCAGGGGGGCCAGCCCCAGCATTTT	CASSAQGGQPQHF
15	TRBV11-2	TRBD2	TRBJ2-1	-	TGTGCCAGCACCTGGACTAGCGGCTCCTACAATGAGCAGTTCTTC	CASTWTSGSYNEQFF
13	TRBV7-7	-	TRBJ2-1	-	TGTGCCAGCAGCTTAGGCACCCAGTATGAGCAGTTCTTC	CASSLGTQYEQFF
13	TRBV2	-	TRBJ2-7	-	TGTGCCACGAAACCGGATTGGGAGTACGAGCAGTACTTC	CATKPDWEYEQYF
13	TRBV6-5	TRBD1	TRBJ1-2	-	TGTGCCAGCAGCCAGGACAGGGGTTATGGCTACACCTTC	CASSQDRGYGYTF
16	TRBV10-3	-	TRBJ1-4	-	TGTGCCATCAGTCCCACTGGACAAGCAACTAATGAAAAACTGTTTTTT	CAISPTGQATNEKLFF
13	TRBV10-1	-	TRBJ2-2	-	TGCGCCAGCATCGTCAGGGAGGACGGGGAGCTGTTTTTT	CASIVREDGELFF
16	TRBV10-1	TRBD2	TRBJ2-1	-	TGCGCCAGCAGTGAATATCGTGGCGGGAGATCGGATGAGCAGTTCTTC	CASSEYRGGRSDEQFF
12	TRBV10-3	-	TRBJ2-3	-	TGTGCCATCTCGGGTAGCGCAGATACGCAGTATTTT	CAISGSADTQYF
14	TRBV7-9	-	TRBJ1-1	-	TGTGCCAGCAGCTTACGAGGGAGGGACACTGAAGCTTTCTTT	CASSLRGRDTEAFF
14	TRBV5-1	-	TRBJ1-1	few	TGCGCCAGCAGGACCGGGACACAGAACACTGAAGCTTTCTTT	CASRTGTQNTEAFF
17	TRBV10-1	-	TRBJ1-3	-	TGCGCCAGCAGAGTGATTTTGGACAGTCCTTTGGGAAACACCATATATTTT	CASRVILDSPLGNTIYF
16	TRBV9	TRBD2	TRBJ2-3	-	TGTGCCAGCAGCGCGACTAGCGGGATTAGCACAGATACGCAGTATTTT	CASSATSGISTDTQYF
15	TRBV6-4	TRBD2	TRBJ2-3	few	TGTGCCAGCAGTGACGGGAGGGCTAGCACAGATACGCAGTATTTT	CASSDGRASTDTQYF
17	TRBV25-1	TRBD2	TRBJ2-2	-	TGTGCCAGCAGTGACGCCCCGGGACTAACGAACACCGGGGAGCTGTTTTTT	CASSDAPGLTNTGELFF
13	TRBV2	-	TRBJ1-5	few	TGTGCCAGCAGGGCAGATAGCAATCAGCCCCAGCATTTT	CASRADSNQPQHF
15	TRBV6-5	TRBD1	TRBJ1-1	-	TGTGCCAGTCAGGGATATGGACAGGGGGCAGTTGAAGCTTTCTTT	CASQGYGQGAVEAFF
14	TRBV11-2	TRBD2	TRBJ2-7	-	TGTGCCAGCAGCTTAGTCGGGGGGTCGGACGAGCAGTACTTC	CASSLVGGSDEQYF
15	TRBV5-8	-	TRBJ1-4	-	TGTGCCAGCAGCTTGGGGCTCGGGGGTAATGAAAAACTGTTTTTT	CASSLGLGGNEKLFF
15	TRBV19	TRBD1	TRBJ1-2	-	TGTGCCAGTAGCTCCACCGGGACAGGGGGCTATGGCTACACCTTC	CASSSTGTGGYGYTF
15	TRBV5-1	TRBD1	TRBJ2-3	-	TGCGCCAGCAGCTTGAGGGGACAGCACACAGATACGCAGTATTTT	CASSLRGQHTDTQYF
15	TRBV4-1	-	TRBJ1-2	-	TGCGCCAGCAGCCCCAGCGCACAGGTCCTTTGGGGCTACACCTTC	CASSPSAQVLWGYTF
15	TRBV28	TRBD1	TRBJ1-4	few	TGTGCCAGCAGATTGAGTGGGACAGGACCTGAAAAACTGTTTTTT	CASRLSGTGPEKLFF
12	TRBV4-2	-	TRBJ1-2	-	TGTGCCAGCAGCCACAGGGACTATGGCTACACCTTC	CASSHRDYGYTF
16	TRBV5-1	TRBD1	TRBJ1-6	-	TGCGCCAGCAGCTTGGCCGGACAGGTTAGAGGTTCACCCCTCCACTTT	CASSLAGQVRGSPLHF
16	TRBV6-1	-	TRBJ1-5	-	TGTGCCAGCAGTGAAGAATCAGGGTTGGGCAATCAGCCCCAGCATTTT	CASSEESGLGNQPQHF
14	TRBV5-1	TRBD1	TRBJ1-1	medium-sized	TGCGCCAGCAGCTGGACAGGGGTGAACACTGAAGCTTTCTTT	CASSWTGVNTEAFF
18	TRBV7-6	TRBD2	TRBJ2-3	-	TGTGCCAGCAGCTTAGGTTCGAGGCGGGGGGGCCGTGCAGATACGCAGTATTTT	CASSLGSRRGGRADTQYF
16	TRBV1	-	TRBJ1-2	-	TGCACCAGCGCCTCACCCGGGACACCTTTATACTATGGCTACACCTTC	CTSASPGTPLYYGYTF
17	TRBV5-1	-	TRBJ1-2	-	TGCGCCAGCAGCTTGGGTTTGACGGCCGGGGGAGGGGATGGCTACACCTTC	CASSLGLTAGGGDGYTF
19	TRBV5-6	TRBD2	TRBJ2-1	-	TGTGCCAGCAGCTTGGGGACGGGACTAGCGGCCGGCTTCTACAATGAGCAGTTCTTC	CASSLGTGLAAGFYNEQFF
13	TRBV6-1	-	TRBJ2-3	-	TGTGCCAGCAGTGCCACGCCTAGTGATACGCAGTATTTT	CASSATPSDTQYF
14	TRBV6-6	-	TRBJ2-5	-	TGTGCCAGCAGCCCCGGGACTTTTCAAGAGACCCAGTACTTC	CASSPGTFQETQYF
18	TRBV27	TRBD2	TRBJ2-1	-	TGTGCCAGCAGTATATATTTAGCGGGGCCCGCTGGTTACAATGAGCAGTTCTTC	CASSIYLAGPAGYNEQFF
15	TRBV6-6	TRBD1	TRBJ2-5	once	TGTGCCAGCAGCATCGACAGGGGTACTGGGGAGACCCAGTACTTC	CASSIDRGTGETQYF
13	TRBV5-1	-	TRBJ2-3	-	TGCGCCAGCAGCCCACAGGCCGTTGATACGCAGTATTTT	CASSPQAVDTQYF
15	TRBV9	TRBD1	TRBJ1-5	few	TGTGCCAGCAGCGTAGCAGGGACAGCAAATCAGCCCCAGCATTTT	CASSVAGTANQPQHF
15	TRBV5-1	-	TRBJ2-5	few	TGCGCCAGCAGCTCCTACAGAAGAACACAAGAGACCCAGTACTTC	CASSSYRRTQETQYF
13	TRBV29-1	TRBD1	TRBJ1-1	few	TGCAGCATAAAGGACAGGGGAGGCACTGAAGCTTTCTTT	CSIKDRGGTEAFF
16	TRBV4-1	-	TRBJ1-2	-	TGCGCCAGCAGCCGCTTTACAGGGCCACTTAACTATGGCTACACCTTC	CASSRFTGPLNYGYTF
20	TRBV15	TRBD1	TRBJ2-1	-	TGTGCCACCAGCAGTATCACCGACAGGGCCTACCTTATTATCTACAATGAGCAGTTCTTC	CATSSITDRAYLIIYNEQFF
15	TRBV6-5	-	TRBJ1-4	-	TGTGCCAGCAGTTACCGTGGCCGGCCGGAGGAGAAACTGTTTTTT	CASSYRGRPEEKLFF
15	TRBV5-1	TRBD2	TRBJ2-2	-	TGCGCCAGCAGCTTCGGACTAGCAAACACCGGGGAGCTGTTTTTT	CASSFGLANTGELFF
17	TRBV14	TRBD2	TRBJ2-3	-	TGTGCCAGCAGCCAAGTAGCTAGCGGGGGAAGAGGGGATACGCAGTATTTT	CASSQVASGGRGDTQYF
15	TRBV7-9	TRBD2	TRBJ2-3	-	TGTTCCATTTTAGCGGGGGCCTACCGCACAGATACGCAGTATTTT	CSILAGAYRTDTQYF
14	TRBV6-6	-	TRBJ1-1	few	TGTGCCAGCAGTTACTCGGCGGCGAACACTGAAGCTTTCTTT	CASSYSAANTEAFF
16	TRBV28	TRBD1	TRBJ2-7	-	TGTGCCAGCAGTTTAAACAGGGGTTCGGGCTCCTACGAGCAGTACTTC	CASSLNRGSGSYEQYF
16	TRBV21-1	-	TRBJ2-3	-	TGTGCCAGCAGCAACCCCAGCGGGGGCGGCACAGATACGCAGTATTTT	CASSNPSGGGTDTQYF
11	TRBV29-1	-	TRBJ2-5	-	TGCAGCGCGAAGCCTCAAGAGACCCAGTACTTC	CSAKPQETQYF